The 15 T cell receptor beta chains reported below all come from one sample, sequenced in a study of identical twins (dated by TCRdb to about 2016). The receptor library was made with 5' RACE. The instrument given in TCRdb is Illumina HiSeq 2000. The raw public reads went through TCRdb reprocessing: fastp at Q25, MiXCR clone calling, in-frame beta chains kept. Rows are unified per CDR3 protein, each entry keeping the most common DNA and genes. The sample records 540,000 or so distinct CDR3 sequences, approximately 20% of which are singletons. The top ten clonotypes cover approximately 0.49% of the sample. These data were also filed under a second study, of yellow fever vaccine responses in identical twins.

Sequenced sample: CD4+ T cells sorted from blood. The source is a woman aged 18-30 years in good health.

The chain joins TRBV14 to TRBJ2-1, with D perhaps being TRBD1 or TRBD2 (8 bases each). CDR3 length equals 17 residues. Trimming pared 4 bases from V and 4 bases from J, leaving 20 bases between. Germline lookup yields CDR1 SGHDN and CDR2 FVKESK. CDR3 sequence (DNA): TGTGCCAGCAGCCCCAACACAGGGGGGACTAGGTACAATGAGCAGTTCTTC. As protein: CASSPNTGGTRYNEQFF.

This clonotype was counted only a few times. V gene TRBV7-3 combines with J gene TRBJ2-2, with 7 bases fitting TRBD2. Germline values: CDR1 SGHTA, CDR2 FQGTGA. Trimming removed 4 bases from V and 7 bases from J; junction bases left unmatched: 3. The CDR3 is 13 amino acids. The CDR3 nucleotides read TGTGCCAGCAGCTCTAGCGGTATCGGGGAGCTGTTTTTT. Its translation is CASSSSGIGELFF.

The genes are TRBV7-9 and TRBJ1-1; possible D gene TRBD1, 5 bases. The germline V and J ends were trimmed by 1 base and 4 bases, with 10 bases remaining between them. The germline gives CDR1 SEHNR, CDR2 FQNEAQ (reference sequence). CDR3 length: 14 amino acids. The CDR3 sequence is CASSLELGVTEAFF. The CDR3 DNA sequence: TGTGCCAGCAGCTTAGAGTTGGGGGTCACTGAAGCTTTCTTT.

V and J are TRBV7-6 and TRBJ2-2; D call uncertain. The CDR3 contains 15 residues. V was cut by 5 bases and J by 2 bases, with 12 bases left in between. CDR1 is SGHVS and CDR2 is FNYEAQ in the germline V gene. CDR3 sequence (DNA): TGTGCCAGCAGCCCAAGTCCAGTAAACACCGGGGAGCTGTTTTTT. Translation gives CASSPSPVNTGELFF.

This chain's CDR3 is CASSLDGPLTSQETQYF. The CDR3 DNA sequence: TGCGCCAGCAGCTTGGATGGGCCCTTAACTTCCCAAGAGACCCAGTACTTC. The chain is built from TRBV5-1 and TRBJ2-5; D remains unclear. The CDR3 is 17 residues long. V lost 0 bases to trimming and J lost 1 base, with 16 bases between them. CDR1 SGHRS and CDR2 YFSETQ come from the germline V gene.

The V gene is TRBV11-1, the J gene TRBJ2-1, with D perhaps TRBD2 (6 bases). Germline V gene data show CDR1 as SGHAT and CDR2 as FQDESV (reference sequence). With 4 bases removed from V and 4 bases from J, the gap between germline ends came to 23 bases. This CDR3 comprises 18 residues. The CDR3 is CASSYHTSSAGRYNEQFF. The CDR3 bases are TGTGCCAGCAGCTACCACACCTCGTCCGCGGGGAGGTACAATGAGCAGTTCTTC.

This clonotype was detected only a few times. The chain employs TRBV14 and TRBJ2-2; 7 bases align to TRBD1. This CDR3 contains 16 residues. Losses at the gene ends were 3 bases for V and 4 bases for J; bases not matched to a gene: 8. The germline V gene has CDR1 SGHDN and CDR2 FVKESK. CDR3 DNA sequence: TGTGCCAGCAGCCAGAACAGGGGAACAATCACCGGGGAGCTGTTTTTT. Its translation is CASSQNRGTITGELFF.

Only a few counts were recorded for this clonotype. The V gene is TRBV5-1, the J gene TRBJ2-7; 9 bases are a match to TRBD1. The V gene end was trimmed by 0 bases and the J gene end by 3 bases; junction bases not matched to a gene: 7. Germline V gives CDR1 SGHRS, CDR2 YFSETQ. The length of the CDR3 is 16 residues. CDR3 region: CASSLDVTGQGYEQYF. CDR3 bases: TGCGCCAGCAGCTTGGATGTCACGGGACAGGGCTACGAGCAGTACTTC.

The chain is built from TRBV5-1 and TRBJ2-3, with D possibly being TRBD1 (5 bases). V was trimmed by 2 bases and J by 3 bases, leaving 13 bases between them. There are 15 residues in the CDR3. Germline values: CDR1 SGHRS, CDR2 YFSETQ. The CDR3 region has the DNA TGCGCCAGCAGCTTTGGCGACCCAGGGACAGATACGCAGTATTTT. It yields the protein CASSFGDPGTDTQYF. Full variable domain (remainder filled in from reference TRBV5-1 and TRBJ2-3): KAGVTQTPRYLIKTRGQQVTLSCSPISGHRSVSWYQQTPGQGLQFLFEYFSETQRNKGNFPGRFSGRQFSNSRSEMNVSTLELGDSALYLCASSFGDPGTDTQYFGPGTRLTVL.

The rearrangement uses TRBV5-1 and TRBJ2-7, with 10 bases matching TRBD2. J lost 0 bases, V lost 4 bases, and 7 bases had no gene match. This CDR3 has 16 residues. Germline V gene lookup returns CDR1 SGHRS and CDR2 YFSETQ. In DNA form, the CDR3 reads TGCGCCAGCAGCCTAACAGCGGGAGGGGCCTCCTACGAGCAGTACTTC. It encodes CASSLTAGGASYEQYF.

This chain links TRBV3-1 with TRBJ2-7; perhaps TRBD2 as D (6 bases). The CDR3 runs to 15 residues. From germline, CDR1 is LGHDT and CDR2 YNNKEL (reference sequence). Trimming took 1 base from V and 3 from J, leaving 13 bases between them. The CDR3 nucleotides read TGTGCCAGCAGCCAAGGGTCACAGGACTACTACGAGCAGTACTTC. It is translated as CASSQGSQDYYEQYF.

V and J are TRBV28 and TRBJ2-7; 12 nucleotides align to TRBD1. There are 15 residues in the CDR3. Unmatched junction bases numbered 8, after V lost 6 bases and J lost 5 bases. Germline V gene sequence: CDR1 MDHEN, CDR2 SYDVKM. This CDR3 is CASSKGQGAINEQYF. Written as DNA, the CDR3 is TGTGCCAGCAGCAAGGGACAGGGGGCGATAAACGAGCAGTACTTC. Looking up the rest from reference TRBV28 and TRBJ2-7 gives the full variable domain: DVKVTQSSRYLVKRTGEKVFLECVQDMDHENMFWYRQDPGLGLRLIYFSYDVKMKEKGDIPEGYSVSREKKERFSLILESASTNQTSMYLCASSKGQGAINEQYFGPGTRLTVT.

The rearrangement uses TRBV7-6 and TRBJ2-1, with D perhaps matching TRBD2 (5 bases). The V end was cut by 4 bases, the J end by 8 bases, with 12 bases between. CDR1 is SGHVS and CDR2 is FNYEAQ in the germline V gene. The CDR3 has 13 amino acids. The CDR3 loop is CASSYGPRDEQFF. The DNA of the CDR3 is TGTGCCAGCAGCTACGGACCGAGGGATGAGCAGTTCTTC. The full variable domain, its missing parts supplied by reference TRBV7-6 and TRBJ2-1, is GAGVSQSPRYKVTKRGQDVALRCDPISGHVSLYWYRQALGQGPEFLTYFNYEAQQDKSGLPNDRFSAERPEGSISTLTIQRTEQRDSAMYRCASSYGPRDEQFFGPGTRLTVL.

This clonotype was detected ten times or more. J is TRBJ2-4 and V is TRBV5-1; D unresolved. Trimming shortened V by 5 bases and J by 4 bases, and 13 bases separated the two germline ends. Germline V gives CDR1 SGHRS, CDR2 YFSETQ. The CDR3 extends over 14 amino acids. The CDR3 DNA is TGCGCCAGCAGACCCGTTCTTACGAAAAACATTCAGTACTTC. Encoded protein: CASRPVLTKNIQYF.

The CDR3 protein is CASSYSMGVRTDTQYF. In DNA form, the CDR3 reads TGTGCCAGCAGTTACTCGATGGGTGTACGGACAGATACGCAGTATTTT. The chain is built from TRBV6-5 and TRBJ2-3; D uncertain. V dropped 0 bases and J dropped 3 bases, with 13 bases sitting between them. The CDR3 consists of 16 residues. Germline lookup yields CDR1 MNHEY and CDR2 SVGAGI.